A selection of T cell receptor beta chains follows, all from one sample in a study of cytomegalovirus exposure and HLA in healthy donors. This table comes from immunoSEQ multiplex PCR, and its TCRdb copy is limited to in-frame clones, with some not included. The sample yields some 200,000 clones, more than 60% seen once. The source material was PBMCs. The receptors shown here come from a female donor in good health and CMV-seronegative. Each CDR3 is given with its conserved first and last residue. The order of the fields is clone size, D gene, J gene, V gene, CDR3 protein, CDR3 DNA. A D gene is named only where the DNA matches it firmly. A row's size may be missing; if present it is once, few, many or a size class.

clone size: -
D gene: TRBD2
J gene: TRBJ2-3
V gene: TRBV7-6
CDR3 protein: CASSFSGSGSDTQYF
CDR3 DNA: TGTGCCAGCAGCTTTAGCGGGAGTGGATCAGATACGCAGTATTTT

clone size: -
D gene: TRBD2
J gene: TRBJ2-1
V gene: TRBV5-1
CDR3 protein: CASSLDSGSGNEQFF
CDR3 DNA: TGCGCCAGCAGCTTGGATAGCGGGAGCGGGAATGAGCAGTTCTTC

clone size: -
D gene: TRBD2
J gene: TRBJ2-5
V gene: TRBV30
CDR3 protein: CAWSDGLAGEETQYF
CDR3 DNA: TGTGCCTGGAGTGACGGACTAGCGGGAGAAGAGACCCAGTACTTC

clone size: -
D gene: -
J gene: TRBJ2-7
V gene: TRBV6-5
CDR3 protein: CASSSQIEQYF
CDR3 DNA: TGTGCCAGCAGTTCCCAAATCGAGCAGTACTTC

clone size: many
D gene: TRBD1
J gene: TRBJ1-2
V gene: TRBV7-9
CDR3 protein: CASSFDGTGNYGYTF
CDR3 DNA: TGTGCCAGCAGCTTTGATGGGACAGGGAACTATGGCTACACCTTC

clone size: -
D gene: -
J gene: TRBJ1-2
V gene: TRBV18
CDR3 protein: CASSPPPNEVPGGYTF
CDR3 DNA: TGTGCCAGCTCACCACCCCCAAATGAGGTGCCCGGCGGCTACACCTTC

clone size: -
D gene: -
J gene: TRBJ2-2
V gene: TRBV6-1
CDR3 protein: CASIGQYGVGELFF
CDR3 DNA: TGTGCCAGCATAGGGCAATACGGGGTCGGGGAGCTGTTTTTT

clone size: -
D gene: TRBD1
J gene: TRBJ2-7
V gene: TRBV29-1
CDR3 protein: CSVARIADRDEQYF
CDR3 DNA: TGCAGCGTTGCGCGAATCGCCGACAGGGACGAGCAGTACTTC

clone size: -
D gene: -
J gene: TRBJ2-2
V gene: TRBV5-6
CDR3 protein: CASSYRGGTGELFF
CDR3 DNA: TGTGCCAGCAGCTACAGGGGGGGCACCGGGGAGCTGTTTTTT

clone size: -
D gene: TRBD2
J gene: TRBJ2-1
V gene: TRBV19
CDR3 protein: CASSFRAGNVFNEQFF
CDR3 DNA: TGTGCCAGTAGTTTTCGAGCGGGGAACGTGTTCAATGAGCAGTTCTTC

clone size: -
D gene: TRBD1
J gene: TRBJ1-2
V gene: TRBV19
CDR3 protein: CASSIPATGTRVGYTF
CDR3 DNA: TGTGCCAGTAGTATCCCCGCGACAGGGACAAGGGTTGGCTACACCTTC

clone size: -
D gene: TRBD1
J gene: TRBJ2-7
V gene: TRBV5-1
CDR3 protein: CASGDRDSSYEQYF
CDR3 DNA: TGCGCCAGCGGCGACCGGGACAGTTCCTACGAGCAGTACTTC

clone size: -
D gene: TRBD2
J gene: TRBJ2-5
V gene: TRBV28
CDR3 protein: CASSFLAGQETQYF
CDR3 DNA: TGTGCCAGCAGTTTTTTAGCGGGGCAAGAGACCCAGTACTTC

clone size: -
D gene: -
J gene: TRBJ1-5
V gene: TRBV6-5
CDR3 protein: CASSLTSRQPQHF
CDR3 DNA: TGTGCCAGCAGTCTTACGTCGCGCCAGCCCCAGCATTTT

clone size: -
D gene: TRBD1
J gene: TRBJ1-1
V gene: TRBV5-4
CDR3 protein: CASSLGLSGTGNTEAFF
CDR3 DNA: TGTGCCAGCAGCTTGGGCCTTTCCGGGACAGGGAACACTGAAGCTTTCTTT

clone size: -
D gene: -
J gene: TRBJ1-5
V gene: TRBV7-9
CDR3 protein: CASSPSQGGSNQPQHF
CDR3 DNA: TGTGCCAGCAGCCCGTCACAGGGAGGGAGCAATCAGCCCCAGCATTTT

clone size: -
D gene: TRBD2
J gene: TRBJ2-7
V gene: TRBV5-6
CDR3 protein: CASSLAGRGASYEQYF
CDR3 DNA: TGTGCCAGCAGCTTGGCCGGGCGGGGGGCTTCCTACGAGCAGTACTTC